The rows below give T cell receptor beta chains drawn from one sample of a study of T cell responses to AZD1222 COVID-19 vaccine. Clones were sequenced by immunoSEQ multiplex PCR, and TCRdb holds only the in-frame ones, with some missing. The sample has some 85,000 clones; 87% are singletons. Sequencing was performed on peripheral blood, taken on day 0 of AZD1222 vaccination. All receptors come from an adult in good health. Each CDR3 is given with its conserved first and last residue. The D gene is left open where the match is weak. Clone size is not always given. Where it is, it says once, few, many or a class for expanded clones.

TRBJ1-3 | TRBD1 | NA | TRBV5-6 | TGTGCCAGCAGCTTGAAGGGGGCGCAGGGAAAAAACACCATATATTTT | CASSLKGAQGKNTIYF
TRBJ2-5 | NA | NA | TRBV11-3 | TGTGCCAGCAGCTTTTTGGGGGGGCATGGGCAGTTACAAGAGACCCAGTACTTC | CASSFLGGHGQLQETQYF
TRBJ1-6 | NA | NA | TRBV13 | TGTGCCAGCAGCTTAGATCCAGGAGATAATTCACCCCTCCACTTT | CASSLDPGDNSPLHF
TRBJ2-6 | NA | NA | TRBV2 | TGTGCCAGCAGTACCGACGGGTCCTCTGGGGCCAACGTCCTGACTTTC | CASSTDGSSGANVLTF
TRBJ2-6 | NA | NA | TRBV5-1 | TGCGCCAGCAGCTTGACAGGGATTTCTGGGGCCAACGTCCTGACTTTC | CASSLTGISGANVLTF
TRBJ2-1 | NA | once | TRBV20-1 | TGCAGTGCTCCCGTAGGAACCCGGTCGTTCTTC | CSAPVGTRSFF
TRBJ2-7 | NA | NA | TRBV7-8 | TGTGCCAGCAGCTCCCCCTACGAGCAGTACTTC | CASSSPYEQYF
TRBJ1-3 | NA | NA | TRBV10-3 | TGTGCCATCAGTGTAGAACAAACTGGAAACACCATATATTTT | CAISVEQTGNTIYF
TRBJ2-5 | NA | once | TRBV5-6 | TGTGCCAGCAGCCCTGCTTTAGGGGCCCAAGAGACCCAGTACTTC | CASSPALGAQETQYF
TRBJ2-2 | NA | NA | TRBV19 | TGTGCCAGTAGTACCCTACTAGCGAACACCGGGGAGCTGTTTTTT | CASSTLLANTGELFF
TRBJ2-7 | NA | NA | TRBV6-2/TRBV6-3 | TGTGCCAGCAGTTACTCGAAGGCCGAGCAGTACTTC | CASSYSKAEQYF
TRBJ2-2 | TRBD2 | once | TRBV18 | TGTGCCAGCTCACCTCGCGGGGGGAACACCGGGGAGCTGTTTTTT | CASSPRGGNTGELFF
TRBJ2-1 | NA | NA | TRBV12-3/TRBV12-4 | TGTGCCAGCAGGCCCCCGGTTTACAATGAGCAGTTCTTC | CASRPPVYNEQFF
TRBJ2-2 | TRBD1 | few | TRBV2 | TGTGCCAGTCAGGACAGGAGGTACACCGGGGAGCTGTTTTTT | CASQDRRYTGELFF
TRBJ1-2 | TRBD1 | once | TRBV7-2 | TGTGCCAGCAGCTTAGCGCTGATGGGACAGATAAATGGCTACACCTTC | CASSLALMGQINGYTF
TRBJ2-3 | TRBD2 | NA | TRBV10-1 | TGCGCCAGCAGCCGCTCTAGCGGGAGTGCAGATACGCAGTATTTT | CASSRSSGSADTQYF
TRBJ2-1 | NA | once | TRBV12-3/TRBV12-4 | TGTGCCAGCAGGGGGAGTGGAAATGAGCAGTTCTTC | CASRGSGNEQFF
TRBJ2-1 | NA | NA | TRBV4-3 | TGCGCCAGCAGCCGTACCGGACCCGGCGGAGCCTACAATGAGCAGTTCTTC | CASSRTGPGGAYNEQFF
TRBJ1-1 | TRBD1 | NA | TRBV25-1 | TGTGCCAGCAGTGAATCCGGGACAGGGACTTATAAGGACACTGAAGCTTTCTTT | CASSESGTGTYKDTEAFF
TRBJ1-4 | TRBD1 | NA | TRBV5-1 | TGCGCCAGCAGCGCGGGACAGGGGGAGGAAAAACTGTTTTTT | CASSAGQGEEKLFF
TRBJ1-2 | NA | NA | TRBV3-1/TRBV3-2 | TGTGCCAGCAGCTCAGGGGAGTCTGGCTACACCTTC | CASSSGESGYTF
TRBJ2-7 | NA | NA | TRBV20-1 | TGCAGTGCTAGACAGGACTACGAGCAGTACTTC | CSARQDYEQYF
TRBJ2-7 | TRBD2 | NA | TRBV5-1 | TGCGCCAGCAGGGGACTAGCGGGAGGATGGCACGAGCAGTACTTC | CASRGLAGGWHEQYF
TRBJ2-2 | TRBD1 | NA | TRBV29-1 | TGCAGCGTCCCCCGGGGACAGGGGGCCTTTGTCACCGGGGAGCTGTTTTTT | CSVPRGQGAFVTGELFF
TRBJ2-7 | TRBD1 | NA | TRBV5-1 | TGCGCCAGCAGCTGGTCAGGGGGCGCGGATGGCGAGCAGTACTTC | CASSWSGGADGEQYF